A selection of T cell receptor beta chains follows, all from one sample in a study of T cell changes during pregnancy in multiple sclerosis. Some clones are missing from TCRdb's copy, which holds only in-frame ones; the method was immunoSEQ multiplex PCR. The sample includes 48,000 or so clones, 88% of them seen just once. The sequencing used CD4+ T cells from peripheral blood mononuclear cells, collected in the second trimester of pregnancy. These receptors originate from a female donor with multiple sclerosis, enrolled in a pregnancy study. Each CDR3 is given with its conserved first and last residue. A D gene is named only where the DNA matches it firmly. Expanded clones are given a class, and other clones once, few, many or no size at all.

j_call: TRBJ1-2
d_call: NA
v_call: TRBV7-2
clone_size: NA
cdr3_aa: CASSPRASGGYTF
cdr3_nt: TGTGCCAGCAGCCCCCGTGCGAGCGGTGGCTACACCTTC

j_call: TRBJ1-2
d_call: TRBD1
v_call: TRBV7-2
clone_size: NA
cdr3_aa: CASSLGGTGRGYTF
cdr3_nt: TGTGCCAGCAGCTTAGGGGGGACAGGCCGGGGCTACACCTTC

j_call: TRBJ1-4
d_call: TRBD1
v_call: TRBV28
clone_size: NA
cdr3_aa: CASSLSEGASDLSNEKLFF
cdr3_nt: TGTGCCAGCAGTTTATCTGAGGGGGCATCCGATCTGAGTAATGAAAAACTGTTTTTT

j_call: TRBJ2-3
d_call: NA
v_call: TRBV11-3
clone_size: NA
cdr3_aa: CASSLGLSSTDTQYF
cdr3_nt: TGTGCCAGCAGCTTAGGACTATCTAGCACAGATACGCAGTATTTT

j_call: TRBJ2-7
d_call: TRBD2
v_call: TRBV11-2
clone_size: NA
cdr3_aa: CASSFSGSNFYEQYF
cdr3_nt: TGTGCCAGCAGCTTTAGCGGGAGTAATTTCTACGAGCAGTACTTC

j_call: TRBJ1-4
d_call: NA
v_call: TRBV11-3
clone_size: NA
cdr3_aa: CASTLGGKLFF
cdr3_nt: TGTGCCAGCACCCTCGGGGGGAAACTGTTTTTT

j_call: TRBJ1-5
d_call: TRBD1
v_call: TRBV12-5
clone_size: few
cdr3_aa: CASGLAGTGGISNQPQHF
cdr3_nt: TGTGCTAGTGGTTTGGCCGGGACAGGGGGAATTAGCAATCAGCCCCAGCATTTT

j_call: TRBJ1-5
d_call: TRBD1
v_call: TRBV7-4
clone_size: NA
cdr3_aa: CASSLGRTGHYQPQHF
cdr3_nt: TGTGCCAGCAGCTTAGGGCGGACAGGACACTATCAGCCCCAGCATTTT

j_call: TRBJ2-3
d_call: TRBD2
v_call: TRBV11-2
clone_size: once
cdr3_aa: CASSPGTSYVNTQYF
cdr3_nt: TGTGCCAGCAGCCCCGGGACTAGCTATGTGAATACGCAGTATTTT

j_call: TRBJ2-2
d_call: TRBD1
v_call: TRBV9
clone_size: NA
cdr3_aa: CASSVAQGATGELFF
cdr3_nt: TGTGCCAGCAGCGTAGCACAGGGGGCAACCGGGGAGCTGTTTTTT

j_call: TRBJ1-2
d_call: NA
v_call: TRBV9
clone_size: NA
cdr3_aa: CASSVFMGAYYGYTF
cdr3_nt: TGTGCCAGCAGCGTTTTTATGGGGGCTTACTATGGCTACACCTTC

j_call: TRBJ2-2
d_call: TRBD1
v_call: TRBV5-1
clone_size: NA
cdr3_aa: CASSLAGGYNTGELFF
cdr3_nt: TGCGCCAGCAGCTTGGCAGGGGGCTACAACACCGGGGAGCTGTTTTTT

j_call: TRBJ1-1
d_call: NA
v_call: TRBV6-6
clone_size: once
cdr3_aa: CASSDHGEENTEAFF
cdr3_nt: TGTGCCAGCAGTGACCACGGGGAGGAGAACACTGAAGCTTTCTTT

j_call: TRBJ1-5
d_call: TRBD1
v_call: TRBV6-1
clone_size: NA
cdr3_aa: CASSEGTGGNQPQHF
cdr3_nt: TGTGCCAGCAGTGAAGGGACAGGGGGTAATCAGCCCCAGCATTTT

j_call: TRBJ2-1
d_call: TRBD2
v_call: TRBV5-1
clone_size: once
cdr3_aa: CASSVTSGSYNEQFF
cdr3_nt: TGCGCCAGCAGCGTTACTAGCGGGTCCTACAATGAGCAGTTCTTC

j_call: TRBJ1-1
d_call: TRBD1
v_call: TRBV19
clone_size: few
cdr3_aa: CASSFTGGSQAAFF
cdr3_nt: TGTGCCAGTAGTTTTACAGGGGGCTCCCAAGCGGCTTTCTTT

j_call: TRBJ1-1
d_call: NA
v_call: TRBV2
clone_size: NA
cdr3_aa: CASTLIGAGTEAFF
cdr3_nt: TGTGCCAGCACCCTAATCGGTGCGGGCACTGAAGCTTTCTTT

j_call: TRBJ1-6
d_call: NA
v_call: TRBV29-1
clone_size: NA
cdr3_aa: CSVESSFTGWNSPLHF
cdr3_nt: TGCAGCGTTGAATCCTCCTTCACAGGGTGGAATTCACCCCTCCACTTT

j_call: TRBJ2-5
d_call: TRBD2
v_call: TRBV7-7
clone_size: NA
cdr3_aa: CASSPTAGVQETQYF
cdr3_nt: TGTGCCAGCAGCCCAACGGCGGGAGTACAAGAGACCCAGTACTTC

j_call: TRBJ2-7
d_call: NA
v_call: TRBV2
clone_size: NA
cdr3_aa: CASSEGRIEQYF
cdr3_nt: TGTGCCAGCAGTGAGGGGAGAATCGAGCAGTACTTC